This note documents a single T cell receptor beta chain sequence. What it binds is not known. The method was immunoSEQ multiplex PCR; TCRdb's version includes in-frame clones alone and lacks a portion of them. The sample contains some 250,000 clones, 85% to 90% of which appear only once. This CDR3 has 15 residues. V was shortened by 2 bases and J by 3 bases, with 11 bases between the two germline ends. Germline V lookup: CDR1 MNHEY, CDR2 SMNVEV (reference sequence). The record originates from a study of cytomegalovirus exposure and HLA in healthy donors. General study results and limits: There were some public TCRs occurring in many donors, but most TCR sequences were rare. The study put 150 or so TCR beta chains on its list as cytomegalovirus-associated.

A roughly 120-subject validation cohort, separate from the approximately 720-subject first cohort, supplied the donors. Material for sequencing was PBMCs. The clonotype was recovered from a woman aged 18-30 years in good health and CMV-seronegative. The chain carries TRBV27 and TRBJ2-1; D remains ambiguous. CDR3 region: CASSLVASSYNEQFF. CDR3 DNA: TGTGCCAGCAGTTTAGTGGCCTCTAGCTACAATGAGCAGTTCTTC.